Listed here are 10 T cell receptor beta chains from one sample, sequenced in a study of blood T cell repertoires in COVID-19. Sequencing used immunoSEQ multiplex PCR; TCRdb keeps in-frame clones, though not all of them. This sample has over 85,000 clones, with 84% found just once. Material: peripheral blood. Source of these receptors: a man in his forties with active or convalescent COVID-19.

This clone has a handful of counts. CDR3 nucleotide sequence: TGTGCCAGCTCACCACGCGCCCCGGAGGGCTATGGCTACACCTTC. Its translation is CASSPRAPEGYGYTF. This sequence joins TRBV18 and TRBJ1-2, with D uncertain. With 1 base removed from V and 4 bases from J, the gap between germline ends came to 13 bases. CDR1 is KGHSH, CDR2 LQKENI, per germline. The CDR3 is made up of 15 amino acids.

The chain is built from TRBV19 and TRBJ2-3; D remains unclear. Trimming left V 7 bases short and J 0 bases short, with 11 bases between. The CDR3 consists of 14 residues. Germline CDR1 is LNHDA and CDR2 is SQIVND (reference sequence). The CDR3 DNA reads as TGTGCCAGTAAAGAACTCCCTAGCACAGATACGCAGTATTTT. Protein sequence: CASKELPSTDTQYF.

The genes are TRBV2 and TRBJ1-5; D is perhaps TRBD1 (6 bases). This CDR3 contains 15 residues. The V gene's germline CDR1 is SNHLY and CDR2 FYNNEI. V dropped 6 bases and J dropped 0 bases, with 12 bases sitting between them. Here the CDR3 DNA reads TGTGCCAGCAGAAGAACGGGACATAGCAATCAGCCCCAGCATTTT. Amino acid sequence: CASRRTGHSNQPQHF.

V gene TRBV5-1 combines with J gene TRBJ1-6, with D possibly TRBD1 on 5 matching bases. V shed 1 base and J shed 7 bases, with 15 bases lying between them. Germline V gene lookup returns CDR1 SGHRS and CDR2 YFSETQ. The CDR3 sequence is 16 residues long. The CDR3 sequence is CASSLNTGQINSPLHF. CDR3 DNA sequence: TGCGCCAGCAGCTTGAATACAGGTCAAATCAATTCACCCCTCCACTTT. Full variable domain (missing parts from reference TRBV5-1 and TRBJ1-6): KAGVTQTPRYLIKTRGQQVTLSCSPISGHRSVSWYQQTPGQGLQFLFEYFSETQRNKGNFPGRFSGRQFSNSRSEMNVSTLELGDSALYLCASSLNTGQINSPLHFGNGTRLTVT.

The V and J genes are TRBV6-2 or TRBV6-3 and TRBJ2-7; no firm D call. CDR1 and CDR2 from the germline V gene are MNHEY and SVGEGT. The CDR3 contains 13 residues. Trimming removed 6 bases at V and 5 bases at J, with 14 bases between. As DNA, the CDR3 is TGTGCCAGCAGCGCGATAGAGGTCAACGAGCAGTACTTC. Its protein product is CASSAIEVNEQYF.

Only a few counts were recorded for this clone. The chain joins TRBV10-1 to TRBJ2-1; 7 bases match TRBD2. Looked up from germline, CDR1 is WNHNN and CDR2 is SYGVQD (reference sequence). Losses at the gene ends were 9 bases for V and 7 bases for J; bases not matched to a gene: 12. This CDR3 is 14 amino acids long. This CDR3 reads CARSFCGGINEQFF. The DNA of the CDR3 is TGCGCCAGGTCGTTTTGCGGGGGAATAAATGAGCAGTTCTTC.

The CDR3 here is CASNRFGTEAFF. DNA for the CDR3: TGTGCCAGCAACCGATTCGGCACTGAAGCTTTCTTT. V and J are TRBV25-1 and TRBJ1-1; D is undetermined. Per the germline V gene, CDR1 is MGHDK and CDR2 is SYGVNS. V lost 7 bases and J 4 bases, leaving 10 bases between the germline ends. This CDR3 is 12 amino acids long.

V and J are TRBV2 and TRBJ2-5, with D uncertain. The CDR3 spans 11 residues. CDR1 SNHLY and CDR2 FYNNEI come from the germline V gene. Trimming shortened V by 4 bases and J by 5 bases, and 5 bases separated the two germline ends. The CDR3 nucleotides are TGTGCCAGCAGTGCCGGGGAGACCCAGTACTTC. Translating gives CASSAGETQYF.

In DNA, the CDR3 is TGTGCCAGCAGCTTAAGTAGGACAGGGGATGGAAACACCATATATTTT. It is translated as CASSLSRTGDGNTIYF. The chain recombines TRBV7-2 with TRBJ1-3; 9 nucleotides line up with TRBD1. Germline V gene sequence: CDR1 SGHTA, CDR2 FQGNSA. The CDR3 covers 16 residues. After removal of 2 bases from V and 3 bases from J, the junction contained 5 bases not matched to a gene.

V is TRBV10-3 and J is TRBJ1-1; D is undetermined. V gave up 10 bases and J gave up 1 base, with 13 bases separating them. The length of the CDR3 is 13 residues. Germline values: CDR1 ENHRY, CDR2 SYGVKD. CDR3 DNA: TGTGCCACCTGGACTCGGGAGAACACTGAAGCTTTCTTT. Its protein is CATWTRENTEAFF.